What follows are 28 T cell receptor beta chains derived from one specimen sequenced in a study of T cell responses to AZD1222 COVID-19 vaccine. The table came from immunoSEQ multiplex PCR; TCRdb's copy has only in-frame clones and leaves some out. The sample includes roughly 120,000 clones, roughly 84% of them seen just once. The sample was peripheral blood, taken on day 0 of AZD1222 vaccination. The receptors were sampled from an adult in good health.

The sample holds one count of this clone. The rearrangement uses TRBV2 and TRBJ2-7, with 8 bases fitting TRBD2. V trimming: 5 bases; J trimming: 3 bases; junction bases outside the gene matches: 3. Germline V CDR1 and CDR2: SNHLY, FYNNEI. The length of the CDR3 is 13 residues. The CDR3 spells CASSPGRGYEQYF. The CDR3 nucleotides read TGTGCCAGCAGTCCCGGGAGGGGCTACGAGCAGTACTTC.

The chain recombines TRBV5-1 with TRBJ1-1; a weak D match, TRBD1 (6 bases). This CDR3 is 13 amino acids long. V gave up 4 bases and J gave up 3 bases, with 10 bases separating them. The germline gives CDR1 SGHRS, CDR2 YFSETQ. In nucleotides, the CDR3 is TGCGCCAGCAGCACCAACAGGGACACTGAAGCTTTCTTT. Its protein product is CASSTNRDTEAFF. Supplemented by reference TRBV5-1 and TRBJ1-1, the full variable domain reads KAGVTQTPRYLIKTRGQQVTLSCSPISGHRSVSWYQQTPGQGLQFLFEYFSETQRNKGNFPGRFSGRQFSNSRSEMNVSTLELGDSALYLCASSTNRDTEAFFGQGTRLTVV.

The rearrangement links TRBV4-1 to TRBJ1-4, with D possibly TRBD1 on 6 matching bases. V gave up 3 bases and J gave up 5 bases, with 13 bases separating them. Per germline, CDR1 MGHRA and CDR2 YSYEKL. This CDR3 contains 15 residues. The chain's CDR3 is CASSHGGLDNEKLFF. The CDR3 bases are TGCGCCAGCAGCCATGGGGGGCTCGACAATGAAAAACTGTTTTTT.

This clone was detected ten times or more. V usage is TRBV6-2 or TRBV6-3 and J usage is TRBJ2-7; D gene ambiguous. The germline gives CDR1 MNHEY, CDR2 SVGEGT. Deletions cut 2 bases from V and 4 bases from J, with 9 bases between. The CDR3 sequence is 13 residues long. CDR3 region: CASSYEEDYEQYF. CDR3 coding DNA: TGTGCCAGCAGTTACGAGGAAGATTACGAGCAGTACTTC.

The rearrangement joins TRBV19 to TRBJ1-6; TRBD1 matches at 8 bases. The CDR3 runs 14 residues. CDR1 and CDR2 from the germline V gene are LNHDA and SQIVND (reference sequence). The junction had 5 bases not matched to a gene; V was cut back by 7 bases and J by 6 bases. The CDR3 DNA is TGTGCCAGTATGACCAGGGGGCTTAATTCACCCCTCCACTTT. Its protein product is CASMTRGLNSPLHF.

The J gene is TRBJ1-5, the V gene TRBV28; no clear D. The CDR3 has 11 amino acids. The germline gives CDR1 MDHEN, CDR2 SYDVKM. V was pared by 7 bases and J by 7 bases, with 8 bases between. CDR3 loop: CASNGDQPQHF. The CDR3 DNA sequence: TGTGCCAGCAACGGAGACCAGCCCCAGCATTTT.

The chain is built from TRBV4-1 and TRBJ2-7; the match to TRBD2 covers 10 bases. Germline CDR1 is MGHRA and CDR2 is YSYEKL. The CDR3 contains 14 residues. J lost 3 bases, V lost 7 bases, and 6 bases had no gene match. CDR3 coding DNA: TGCGCCAGCACCCATACTAGCGGGAACTACGAGCAGTACTTC. It specifies CASTHTSGNYEQYF.

The chain recombines TRBV27 with TRBJ1-1, with D possibly being TRBD1 (5 bases). V lost 0 bases and J lost 3, with 11 bases in between. CDR3 length equals 15 residues. Germline CDR1 and CDR2: MNHEY and SMNVEV (reference sequence). As DNA, the CDR3 is TGTGCCAGCAGTTTATCGGGGGACGGGGACACTGAAGCTTTCTTT. Translating it yields CASSLSGDGDTEAFF.

This chain joins TRBV13 and TRBJ2-1, with TRBD2 identical over 8 bases. V lost 5 bases, J lost 4 bases, and 7 bases stayed unmatched. This CDR3 has 15 amino acids. Germline CDR1 reads PRHDT; CDR2 reads FYEKMQ (reference sequence). The DNA of the CDR3 is TGTGCCAGCAGCCCCCCTGGCGGGAGGTACAATGAGCAGTTCTTC. Encoded protein: CASSPPGGRYNEQFF.

This clone was seen only once. This chain connects TRBV29-1 to TRBJ1-4; the D gene is possibly TRBD1 (6 bases). This CDR3 has 14 residues. Looked up from germline, CDR1 is SQVTM and CDR2 is ANQGSEA. The V gene lost 4 bases and the J gene lost 8 bases, with 17 bases spanning the gap. CDR3 sequence (DNA): TGCAGCGTTGGAGAAGGGGGGCGGTGGGAAAAACTGTTTTTT. Translating it yields CSVGEGGRWEKLFF.

The CDR3 region has the DNA TGTGCCAGCAGCTCCTCCCCCGGGACAGACAATGAAAAACTGTTTTTT. This translates into CASSSSPGTDNEKLFF. The gene calls are TRBV5-5 and TRBJ1-4; 7 bases map to TRBD1. Germline loops: CDR1 SGHKS, CDR2 YYEKEE (reference sequence). The CDR3 extends over 16 amino acids. V shed 3 bases, J shed 5 bases, and the junction held 10 bases outside the gene matches.

The chain joins TRBV6-5 to TRBJ2-7; D possibly corresponds to TRBD2 (6 bases). Germline CDR1 MNHEY, CDR2 SVGAGI. CDR3 length: 12 residues. V was trimmed by 8 bases and J by 3 bases, leaving 11 bases between them. The CDR3 nucleotides are TGTGCCAGCCGAGGGACTTTCTACGAGCAGTACTTC. Protein: CASRGTFYEQYF.

This chain connects TRBV14 to TRBJ2-1; D ambiguous. Deletions cut 4 bases from V and 4 bases from J, with 8 bases between. CDR1 SGHDN and CDR2 FVKESK come from the germline V gene. This CDR3 is built from 13 residues. For the CDR3, the DNA is TGTGCCAGCAGCCGTTTCCCATACAATGAGCAGTTCTTC. Residues: CASSRFPYNEQFF. Variable domain in full (rest from reference TRBV14 and TRBJ2-1): EAGVTQFPSHSVIEKGQTVTLRCDPISGHDNLYWYRRVMGKEIKFLLHFVKESKQDESGMPNNRFLAERTGGTYSTLKVQPAELEDSGVYFCASSRFPYNEQFFGPGTRLTVL.

The chain employs TRBV7-3 and TRBJ2-3; 16 nucleotides line up with TRBD2. Germline trimming cut 5 bases from V and 3 bases from J; bases unmatched to any gene: 11. The germline CDR1 and CDR2 sequences are SGHTA and FQGTGA. The CDR3 spans 19 residues. The CDR3 spells CASSTNPGLAGGLTDTQYF. DNA for the CDR3: TGTGCCAGCAGCACAAACCCGGGACTAGCGGGAGGGTTGACAGATACGCAGTATTTT.

J is TRBJ2-3 and V is TRBV7-9; TRBD2 matches 14 bases. Germline values: CDR1 SEHNR, CDR2 FQNEAQ (reference sequence). There are 17 residues in the CDR3. The junction had 7 bases not matched to a gene; V was cut back by 4 bases and J by 4 bases. This chain's CDR3 is CASSWFGLAGGSDTQYF. CDR3 DNA: TGTGCCAGCAGCTGGTTTGGACTAGCGGGGGGTTCAGATACGCAGTATTTT.

The chain employs TRBV7-8 and TRBJ1-6; tentatively, D is TRBD1 (5 bases). The CDR3 contains 14 residues. V lost 2 bases and J lost 9, with 11 bases in between. The germline V gene has CDR1 SGHVS and CDR2 FQNEAQ. In nucleotides, the CDR3 is TGTGCCAGCAGCTTACCCGGGGGTGGTTCACCCCTCCACTTT. It encodes CASSLPGGGSPLHF.

This chain links TRBV11-2 with TRBJ1-2; D may be TRBD1 (6 bases). CDR3 length: 16 residues. Germline CDR1 and CDR2: SGHAT and FQNNGV. DNA of the CDR3: TGTGCTTCACGGGGGGGCAGGGCCCCTCGACTTTATGGCTACACCTTC. It encodes CASRGGRAPRLYGYTF.

The chain links TRBV7-8 to TRBJ2-5; D might be TRBD2 (5 bases). Germline V gene lookup returns CDR1 SGHVS and CDR2 FQNEAQ. Trimming pared 7 bases from V and 2 bases from J, leaving 11 bases between. The CDR3 has 13 residues. This chain's CDR3 is CASKPRGQETQYF. The DNA for the CDR3 is TGTGCCAGCAAGCCCCGGGGTCAAGAGACCCAGTACTTC.

The chain recombines TRBV7-2 with TRBJ1-6; 7 positions agree with TRBD1. With 6 bases clipped from V and 6 bases from J, the junction kept 8 bases outside the gene matches. The CDR3 runs 15 residues. Looked up from germline, CDR1 is SGHTA and CDR2 is FQGNSA. The CDR3 loop is CASRPHGTVNSPLHF. The CDR3 DNA sequence: TGTGCCAGCAGACCCCACGGGACAGTTAATTCACCCCTCCACTTT. The full variable domain, completed using reference TRBV7-2 and TRBJ1-6, is GAGVSQSPSNKVTEKGKDVELRCDPISGHTALYWYRQSLGQGLEFLIYFQGNSAPDKSGLPSDRFSAERTGGSVSTLTIQRTQQEDSAVYLCASRPHGTVNSPLHFGNGTRLTVT.

In its sample, this clone was seen once. V usage is TRBV2 and J usage is TRBJ2-7; TRBD1 is a possible D gene (6 bases). Trimming left V 7 bases short and J 3 bases short, with 16 bases between. This CDR3 contains 14 residues. The V gene's germline CDR1 is SNHLY and CDR2 FYNNEI. This CDR3 reads CASTRQALYYEQYF. The CDR3 bases are TGTGCCAGCACCAGACAGGCCCTGTACTACGAGCAGTACTTC.

This clone was observed a few times. The CDR3 bases are TGTGCCAGCACCTCCTACGGGGAGGCCCAAGAGACCCAGTACTTC. Translation gives CASTSYGEAQETQYF. The chain is built from TRBV28 and TRBJ2-5, with D perhaps matching TRBD2 (6 bases). Trimming left V 7 bases short and J 1 base short, with 16 bases between. Germline CDR1 MDHEN, CDR2 SYDVKM. The CDR3 has 15 amino acids.

The chain links TRBV3-1 (or the pseudogene TRBV3-2) to TRBJ1-6; D ambiguous. CDR3 length: 13 residues. Per the germline V gene, CDR1 is LGHDT and CDR2 is YNNKEL (reference sequence). V was trimmed by 2 bases and J by 11 bases, leaving 10 bases between them. CDR3 nucleotides: TGTGCCAGCAGCCAATCTGGGTCGCCACCCCTCCACTTT. The encoded protein is CASSQSGSPPLHF.

V gene TRBV24-1 combines with J gene TRBJ2-2; D is undetermined. Germline V gives CDR1 KGHDR, CDR2 SFDVKD. V lost 0 bases to trimming and J lost 7 bases, with 2 bases between them. The CDR3 extends over 12 amino acids. This chain's CDR3 is CATSDLRGELFF. The CDR3 coding sequence is TGTGCCACCAGTGATTTGCGCGGGGAGCTGTTTTTT.

This chain joins TRBV9 and TRBJ2-7; 9 positions agree with TRBD1. The length of the CDR3 is 14 residues. The junction had 5 bases not matched to a gene; V was cut back by 3 bases and J by 4 bases. Looked up from germline, CDR1 is SGDLS and CDR2 is YYNGEE. The CDR3 nucleotides read TGTGCCAGCAGCGGACAGGGGGTAGGGTACGAGCAGTACTTC. This codes for CASSGQGVGYEQYF.

The chain employs TRBV5-6 and TRBJ1-6; no clear D gene. The CDR3 loop spans 13 amino acids. CDR1 is SGHDT and CDR2 is YYEEEE in the germline V gene. Deletions cut 1 base from V and 5 bases from J, with 4 bases between. This chain's CDR3 is CASSLTDNSPLHF. Here the CDR3 DNA reads TGTGCCAGCAGCTTGACGGATAATTCACCCCTCCACTTT.

The V gene is TRBV19, the J gene TRBJ2-3; D call uncertain. CDR3 length: 12 residues. Germline assignment: CDR1 LNHDA and CDR2 SQIVND (reference sequence). V was cut by 3 bases and J by 4 bases, with 5 bases left in between. CDR3 DNA: TGTGCCAGTAGTATCCCTGCAGATACGCAGTATTTT. This encodes CASSIPADTQYF. Using reference TRBV19 and TRBJ2-3 for the parts outside the CDR3, the full variable domain is DGGITQSPKYLFRKEGQNVTLSCEQNLNHDAMYWYRQDPGQGLRLIYYSQIVNDFQKGDIAEGYSVSREKKESFPLTVTSAQKNPTAFYLCASSIPADTQYFGPGTRLTVL.

The gene calls are TRBV27 and TRBJ1-4; 8 bases line up with TRBD1. V shed 6 bases and J 7 bases; nucleotides not matched to a gene: 10. Germline V gives CDR1 MNHEY, CDR2 SMNVEV (reference sequence). This CDR3 contains 15 residues. As DNA, the CDR3 is TGTGCCAGCAGATTCGCAGGGGGCGCAAGTGAAAAACTGTTTTTT. This sequence encodes CASRFAGGASEKLFF.

The chain uses TRBV6-5 and TRBJ1-5; D might be TRBD1 (6 bases). The CDR3 is 14 residues long. The V gene lost 4 bases and the J gene lost 7 bases, with 14 bases spanning the gap. CDR1 MNHEY and CDR2 SVGAGI come from the germline V gene. The CDR3 loop reads CASSSYREEQPQHF. The CDR3 region has the DNA TGTGCCAGCAGTTCTTACAGGGAGGAACAGCCCCAGCATTTT.